This T cell receptor beta chain was observed in a study of human T cells and chemical hapten exposure. Whole-study context: The cohort included alopecia areata under or over 50% scalp, totalis and universalis.

Specified time point: patch test 3, about 24 weeks after DPC sensitization. The treatment here: therapeutic diphenylcyclopropenone sensitization with weekly scalp DPC. TCRdb passed the RACE reads through MiXCR, listing each CDR3 protein once. Among tens of thousands of distinct CDR3 sequences listed, roughly 12% were seen once. This clonotype was recorded a few times. CDR1 is SGHTA and CDR2 is FQGNSA in the germline V gene. Trimming pared 6 bases from V and 7 bases from J, leaving 16 bases between. The CDR3 sequence is 14 residues long. This TCR derives from a man under 40 with alopecia areata. Some clones in this sample may be carry-over from other donors' samples. The rearrangement uses TRBV7-2 and TRBJ1-5; the D gene is possibly TRBD1 (5 bases). The specimen comprised whole blood, sampled in connection with sensitization to the hapten diphenylcyclopropenone (DPC). The CDR3 DNA reads TGTGCCAGCAGTTCCGGGACCCTCTACCAGCCCCAGCATTTT. Protein product: CASSSGTLYQPQHF.